These 2 T cell receptor beta chains were all obtained from the same sample, sequenced in a study of T cell responses to AZD1222 COVID-19 vaccine. Using immunoSEQ multiplex PCR, the repertoire was profiled, and TCRdb retains in-frame clones only, with some absent. The table records some 170,000 clones, approximately 94% of them present only once. The sequencing here drew on peripheral blood, taken on day 0 of AZD1222 vaccination. The receptors here all came from an adult in good health.

The gene calls are TRBV6-5 and TRBJ1-2; 8 nucleotides line up with TRBD1. The CDR3 contains 14 residues. Germline CDR1 and CDR2: MNHEY and SVGAGI. V shed 6 bases and J 6 bases; nucleotides not matched to a gene: 9. CDR3 protein: CASSPQGALDGYTF. The CDR3 DNA sequence: TGTGCCAGCAGCCCCCAGGGGGCGTTGGATGGCTACACCTTC.

The gene calls are TRBV5-1 and TRBJ1-3, with D maybe TRBD1 (5 bases). The CDR3 consists of 15 residues. Germline-derived CDR1 and CDR2 are SGHRS and YFSETQ. V lost 6 bases to trimming and J lost 0 bases, with 13 bases between them. The CDR3 DNA is TGCGCCAGCACCTACGACGGGGCCTCTGGAAACACCATATATTTT. Translation: CASTYDGASGNTIYF.